This T cell receptor (beta chain) is drawn from a study of T cells in Graves' hyperthyroidism and ophthalmopathy. Findings and caveats of the study: Ophthalmopathy got predicted by the model a median approximately 6.4 months before its onset.

The investigators amplified TCR beta CDR3 regions from RNA transcripts. The primer set for the first-round RT-PCR of the TCR CDR3 was HTBI. MiXCR, run by TCRdb on the multiplex PCR reads, gives a single entry per CDR3 protein. Seen here are about 840,000 distinct CDR3 sequences, approximately 40% observed once, and the top ten hold 8.9%. CDR1 SEHNR and CDR2 FQNEAQ come from the germline V gene (reference sequence). Trimming removed 1 base from V and 2 bases from J, with 9 bases in between. The CDR3 length is 15 residues. Ten or more counts support this clonotype. Its antigen remains unknown. The receptor was derived from a man aged 18 to 30 with Graves' hyperthyroidism. Sequencing was carried out using blood. The genes are TRBV7-9 and TRBJ1-5; D might be TRBD1 (6 bases). The CDR3 sequence: CASSLEPGGNQPQHF. The DNA for the CDR3 is TGTGCCAGCAGCTTAGAACCAGGGGGCAATCAGCCCCAGCATTTT. The whole variable domain, remainder taken from reference TRBV7-9 and TRBJ1-5, is DTGVSQNPRHKITKRGQNVTFRCDPISEHNRLYWYRQTLGQGPEFLTYFQNEAQLEKSRLLSDRFSAERPKGSFSTLEIQRTEQGDSAMYLCASSLEPGGNQPQHFGDGTRLSIL.